This entry lists 12 T cell receptor beta chains sequenced from one sample in a study of Tregs in tolerant kidney transplant recipients. Related graft donors supplied nonmyeloablative bone marrow transplants, and mixed chimerism was transient. Libraries were prepared by immunoSEQ multiplex PCR; TCRdb keeps only in-frame clonotypes and omits some of them. The repertoire has tens of thousands of clones, 80% to 95% of them found once; the top ten carry roughly 1.7%. This sample comprised CD4+ T cells from blood (PBMCs), obtained 12 months after the transplant. The receptors come from a human patient who received a combined kidney and bone marrow transplant. T cells may partly derive from the graft donor.

V is TRBV5-4 and J is TRBJ2-1, with D possibly matching TRBD2 (6 bases). Looked up from germline, CDR1 is SGHNT and CDR2 is YYREEE (reference sequence). There are 15 residues in the CDR3. Trimming shortened V by 0 bases and J by 3 bases, and 10 bases separated the two germline ends. CDR3 sequence reads: CASSLEGLIYNEQFF. The CDR3 DNA reads as TGTGCCAGCAGCTTGGAGGGACTGATCTACAATGAGCAGTTCTTC.

The table lists this clone with a few counts. CDR3 nucleotides: TGTGCCATCAGTGAGGTTGGCAGGGGGTCAACTAATGAAAAACTGTTTTTT. Encoded protein: CAISEVGRGSTNEKLFF. The chain joins TRBV10-3 to TRBJ1-4; 7 bases map to TRBD1. V trimming: 2 bases; J trimming: 0 bases; junction bases outside the gene matches: 6. CDR1 and CDR2 from the germline V gene are ENHRY and SYGVKD. The CDR3 consists of 17 residues.

The V gene is TRBV14, the J gene TRBJ2-7; possibly TRBD2 for D (7 bases). Germline loops: CDR1 SGHDN, CDR2 FVKESK. There are 15 residues in the CDR3. V gave up 4 bases and J gave up 4 bases, with 17 bases separating them. The CDR3 nucleotides are TGTGCCAGCAGCCCCTATGGGGGGGCGGGTTACGAGCAGTACTTC. It codes for CASSPYGGAGYEQYF.

A few counts support this clone. CDR3 sequence reads: CAWSARTGANVLTF. CDR3 nucleotide sequence: TGTGCCTGGAGTGCGAGGACTGGGGCCAACGTCCTGACTTTC. The rearrangement uses TRBV30 and TRBJ2-6; D unclear. V was trimmed by 1 base and J by 2 bases, leaving 6 bases between them. Germline CDR1 and CDR2: GTSNPN and SVGIG (reference sequence). This CDR3 region has 14 residues.

The sample holds one count of this clone. The rearrangement links TRBV11-3 to TRBJ2-3; 8 nucleotides match TRBD1. Trimming at V came to 2 bases and at J to 5 bases, leaving 6 bases not matched to a gene. This CDR3 spans 15 amino acids. CDR1 is SGHNT, CDR2 YENEEA, per germline. The CDR3: CASSLLGGTGDTQYF. CDR3 in DNA: TGTGCCAGCAGCTTATTGGGTGGGACAGGAGATACGCAGTATTTT.

The chain uses TRBV4-1 and TRBJ2-2; 7 bases align to TRBD2. After removal of 3 bases from V and 4 bases from J, the junction contained 11 bases not matched to a gene. CDR3 length equals 17 residues. Germline CDR1 and CDR2: MGHRA and YSYEKL. The CDR3 protein is CASSHSRGGGITGELFF. The CDR3 coding sequence is TGCGCCAGCAGCCATTCCCGGGGCGGGGGAATCACCGGGGAGCTGTTTTTT.

The J gene is TRBJ2-3, the V gene TRBV7-3; TRBD2 matches at 13 bases. CDR3 size: 20 residues. CDR1 is SGHTA and CDR2 is FQGTGA in the germline V gene. Germline trimming cut 4 bases from V and 1 base from J; bases unmatched to any gene: 14. The CDR3 region has the DNA TGTGCCAGCAGCTCACCAGGACTAGCGGGAGCGGGAGAGGGCACAGATACGCAGTATTTT. Its protein is CASSSPGLAGAGEGTDTQYF.

The chain uses TRBV4-2 and TRBJ1-4; D gene unclear. Germline values: CDR1 LGHNA, CDR2 YNFKEQ. The CDR3 spans 13 residues. V was cut by 3 bases and J by 8 bases, with 10 bases left in between. The CDR3, as DNA: TGTGCCAGCAGCCAGGGAGTCGGGGAAAAACTGTTTTTT. It yields the protein CASSQGVGEKLFF.

The chain links TRBV19 to TRBJ1-5; D is possibly TRBD1 (6 bases). V was cut by 4 bases and J by 0 bases, with 10 bases left in between. From germline, CDR1 is LNHDA and CDR2 SQIVND (reference sequence). The CDR3 contains 15 residues. CDR3 amino acids: CASSTTGNSNQPQHF. CDR3 DNA: TGTGCCAGTAGTACGACAGGTAATAGCAATCAGCCCCAGCATTTT.

V is TRBV25-1 and J is TRBJ2-3; 8 bases map to TRBD2. Germline assignment: CDR1 MGHDK and CDR2 SYGVNS. V shed 2 bases and J 7 bases; nucleotides not matched to a gene: 8. This CDR3 has 15 amino acids. The CDR3 nucleotides are TGTGCCAGCAGTGAAATAGCGGGGTTCGCGAATACGCAGTATTTT. Translating gives CASSEIAGFANTQYF.

The chain links TRBV18 to TRBJ1-2; 10 bases are a match to TRBD1. Germline V gene data show CDR1 as KGHSH and CDR2 as LQKENI. The CDR3 totals 15 residues. Trimming cost V 6 bases and J 6 bases; bases outside gene matches: 10. CDR3 nucleotides: TGTGCCAGCTCCCAAAGGGACAGGGGTCGGGATGGCTACACCTTC. Its protein is CASSQRDRGRDGYTF.

The chain has TRBV28 and TRBJ2-3; no clear D gene. V lost 6 bases and J 5 bases, leaving 6 bases between the germline ends. The CDR3 consists of 11 residues. The germline V gene has CDR1 MDHEN and CDR2 SYDVKM. CDR3 DNA sequence: TGTGCCAGCAGCTTACGAGATACGCAGTATTTT. Its protein product is CASSLRDTQYF. The full variable domain, rest sourced from reference TRBV28 and TRBJ2-3, is DVKVTQSSRYLVKRTGEKVFLECVQDMDHENMFWYRQDPGLGLRLIYFSYDVKMKEKGDIPEGYSVSREKKERFSLILESASTNQTSMYLCASSLRDTQYFGPGTRLTVL.